Following are 25 T cell receptor beta chains from one sample sequenced in a study of OX40 agonist ivuxolimab in advanced cancers. Measured with immunoSEQ multiplex PCR; TCRdb has only the in-frame clones, and not every one. The sample has fewer than 50,000 clones, just under 90% seen once; the top ten hold around 33%. The specimen was CD4+ or CD8+ T cells sorted from blood, collected in a trial of the OX40 agonist ivuxolimab. The receptors stem from an adult with an advanced solid tumor such as melanoma, head and neck, liver or kidney cancer.

This clone was recorded only once. V usage is TRBV29-1 and J usage is TRBJ1-2, with D unclear. This CDR3 comprises 16 residues. CDR1 is SQVTM, CDR2 ANQGSEA, per germline. V was pared by 6 bases and J by 4 bases, with 24 bases between. The CDR3 reads CSVPIRTVAQSYGYTF. The DNA for the CDR3 is TGCAGCGTGCCTATAAGGACCGTCGCCCAGAGCTATGGCTACACCTTC.

This chain links TRBV6-1 with TRBJ2-2, with D possibly TRBD2 on 5 matching bases. CDR1 MNHNS and CDR2 SASEGT come from the germline V gene. V was clipped by 2 bases and J by 1 base, with 11 bases between them. The CDR3 is made up of 16 amino acids. CDR3 bases: TGTGCCAGCAGTGAACTGGCAGGAGGGAACACCGGGGAGCTGTTTTTT. Translating gives CASSELAGGNTGELFF.

The gene calls are TRBV5-1 and TRBJ2-7; 11 bases fit TRBD1. V gave up 6 bases and J gave up 7 bases; unmatched junction bases: 15. There are 16 residues in the CDR3. Germline CDR1 reads SGHRS; CDR2 reads YFSETQ. The CDR3 protein is CASNPIGTGGSREQYF. CDR3 nucleotides: TGCGCCAGCAACCCTATTGGGACAGGGGGTTCGCGGGAGCAGTACTTC.

The V gene is TRBV2, the J gene TRBJ2-6, with D tentatively TRBD1 or TRBD2 (5 bases each). Germline assignment: CDR1 SNHLY and CDR2 FYNNEI. V shed 2 bases and J shed 0 bases, with 17 bases lying between them. This CDR3 has 19 amino acids. CDR3 protein: CASSETPFYGGSGANVLTF. The CDR3 nucleotides read TGTGCCAGCAGTGAAACCCCCTTTTATGGGGGCTCTGGGGCCAACGTCCTGACTTTC.

The rearrangement joins TRBV7-9 to TRBJ1-2; 7 bases are a match to TRBD1. There are 13 residues in the CDR3. Trimming at V came to 6 bases and at J to 3 bases, leaving 4 bases not matched to a gene. Germline V gives CDR1 SEHNR, CDR2 FQNEAQ (reference sequence). The chain's CDR3 is CASSGDRHYGYTF. The DNA for the CDR3 is TGTGCCAGCAGTGGGGACAGACACTATGGCTACACCTTC.

The chain is built from TRBV21-1 and TRBJ2-7; no DNA check was done on the table's D call, TRBD2. TRBV21-1 is a pseudogene segment. The CDR3 is 15 residues long. CDR3 bases: TGTGCCAGCAGCAAAGATGGCCTAGCGGGAGCCGAGCAGTACTTC. Encoded protein: CASSKDGLAGAEQYF.

The genes are TRBV5-4 and TRBJ2-3; TRBD2 matches at 13 bases. With 7 bases clipped from V and 2 bases from J, the junction kept 7 bases outside the gene matches. This CDR3 is 16 amino acids long. Germline V CDR1 and CDR2: SGHNT, YYREEE (reference sequence). The CDR3 sequence is CASSPGLAGLTDTQYF. CDR3 coding DNA: TGTGCCAGCTCTCCGGGACTAGCGGGACTCACAGATACGCAGTATTTT.

V gene TRBV11-2 combines with J gene TRBJ1-1; no definite D call. This CDR3 has 10 residues. Trimming shortened V by 8 bases and J by 9 bases, and 10 bases separated the two germline ends. The germline gives CDR1 SGHAT, CDR2 FQNNGV. CDR3 nucleotides: TGTGCCAGCGGGAGCGACCAAGCTTTCTTT. Amino acids: CASGSDQAFF.

The chain uses TRBV28 and TRBJ1-2; no firm D call. This CDR3 has 14 amino acids. V lost 0 bases to trimming and J lost 6 bases, with 11 bases between them. The germline gives CDR1 MDHEN, CDR2 SYDVKM. As DNA, the CDR3 is TGTGCCAGCAGTTTATGGGCCCGGGGAGATGGCTACACCTTC. Translated: CASSLWARGDGYTF.

The rearrangement joins TRBV5-5 to TRBJ1-2, with unresolved D. This CDR3 has 15 residues. V was trimmed by 4 bases and J by 7 bases, leaving 20 bases between them. Per germline, CDR1 SGHKS and CDR2 YYEKEE (reference sequence). Written as DNA, the CDR3 is TGTGCCAGCAGCCAGCCTCTTTTGGGAACGAGTGGCTACACCTTC. It translates to CASSQPLLGTSGYTF.

The rearrangement links TRBV5-1 to TRBJ2-5, with D maybe TRBD2 (6 bases). This CDR3 has 16 residues. V was cut by 1 base and J by 4 bases, with 17 bases left in between. Germline V gives CDR1 SGHRS, CDR2 YFSETQ. The CDR3 coding sequence is TGCGCCAGCAGCTTGATGGCGCGGGGAACCTCAGAGACCCAGTACTTC. It encodes CASSLMARGTSETQYF. Combining the CDR3 with reference TRBV5-1 and TRBJ2-5 gives the whole variable domain KAGVTQTPRYLIKTRGQQVTLSCSPISGHRSVSWYQQTPGQGLQFLFEYFSETQRNKGNFPGRFSGRQFSNSRSEMNVSTLELGDSALYLCASSLMARGTSETQYFGPGTRLLVL.

The chain employs TRBV5-8 and TRBJ1-6; no definite D call. This CDR3 is 12 amino acids long. Per germline, CDR1 SGHTS and CDR2 YDEGEE. The germline V and J ends were trimmed by 4 bases and 9 bases, with 8 bases remaining between them. The DNA for the CDR3 is TGTGCCAGCAGCCACCAGGTTTCACCCCTCCACTTT. This sequence encodes CASSHQVSPLHF.

A single count supports this clone. CDR3 loop: CASSQGVETQYF. CDR3 DNA sequence: TGTGCCAGCAGTCAAGGGGTGGAGACCCAGTACTTC. This chain connects TRBV25-1 to TRBJ2-5, with D maybe TRBD1 (5 bases). The CDR3 loop spans 12 amino acids. The germline gives CDR1 MGHDK, CDR2 SYGVNS. V was trimmed by 5 bases and J by 5 bases, leaving 9 bases between them.

The chain is built from TRBV9 and TRBJ2-5, with 12 bases that match TRBD2. Germline V CDR1 and CDR2: SGDLS, YYNGEE. The CDR3 has 15 residues. V dropped 2 bases and J dropped 5; count of bases not matched to a gene: 4. This chain's CDR3 is CASSVTSGSRETQYF. As DNA, the CDR3 is TGTGCCAGCAGCGTGACTAGCGGGAGCCGGGAGACCCAGTACTTC.

The chain combines TRBV18 with TRBJ2-5, with D unresolved. The CDR3 is 13 amino acids. Trimming removed 2 bases from V and 2 bases from J, with 6 bases in between. CDR1 and CDR2 from the germline V gene are KGHSH and LQKENI. In nucleotides, the CDR3 is TGTGCCAGCTCACCAGCGGCACAAGAGACCCAGTACTTC. This sequence encodes CASSPAAQETQYF.

This chain joins TRBV6-1 and TRBJ2-5, with D unresolved. Germline V gene data show CDR1 as MNHNS and CDR2 as SASEGT. The ends were cut back, 2 bases at V and 2 bases at J, with 12 bases in the middle. There are 15 residues in the CDR3. CDR3 residues: CASSETRLLQETQYF. CDR3 sequence (DNA): TGTGCCAGCAGTGAAACCCGACTGTTACAAGAGACCCAGTACTTC.

The V call is TRBV10-3, the J call TRBJ1-1, with D unresolved. V lost 6 bases and J lost 4, with 6 bases in between. The CDR3 runs 11 residues. Germline CDR1 ENHRY, CDR2 SYGVKD. Here the CDR3 reads CAIRWGTEAFF. Here the CDR3 DNA reads TGTGCCATCAGGTGGGGCACTGAAGCTTTCTTT.

The rearrangement uses TRBV5-1 and TRBJ2-1; the match to TRBD2 covers 8 bases. Germline assignment: CDR1 SGHRS and CDR2 YFSETQ. Trimming at V came to 1 base and at J to 2 bases, leaving 5 bases not matched to a gene. This CDR3 is 16 amino acids long. The CDR3 DNA follows: TGCGCCAGCAGCTTGAAGGGGACTAGACCCTACAATGAGCAGTTCTTC. It translates to CASSLKGTRPYNEQFF.

A single count supports this clone. The rearrangement joins TRBV19 to TRBJ2-5, with D maybe TRBD1 (6 bases). The CDR3 is 16 amino acids. The V end was cut by 5 bases, the J end by 4 bases, with 20 bases between. Germline assignment: CDR1 LNHDA and CDR2 SQIVND (reference sequence). The chain's CDR3 is CASSPLVAQGRETQYF. The CDR3, as DNA: TGTGCCAGTAGTCCCCTAGTAGCTCAGGGGCGAGAGACCCAGTACTTC.

The chain couples TRBV4-1 to TRBJ1-6, with 7 positions matching TRBD1. The germline V gene encodes CDR1 MGHRA and CDR2 YSYEKL. The ends lost 5 bases at V and 8 bases at J; junction bases unmatched: 15. This CDR3 is 17 amino acids long. CDR3 loop: CASSDFFTGQRHSPLHF. CDR3 coding DNA: TGCGCCAGCAGCGATTTTTTTACGGGACAGCGTCATTCACCCCTCCACTTT.

This chain links TRBV7-3 with TRBJ2-5; no clear D gene. This CDR3 spans 13 amino acids. With 2 bases removed from V and 4 bases from J, the gap between germline ends came to 8 bases. CDR1 is SGHTA, CDR2 FQGTGA, per germline. The CDR3 sequence: CASSLGIGETQYF. For the CDR3, the DNA is TGTGCCAGCAGCTTAGGGATAGGAGAGACCCAGTACTTC.

The chain links TRBV6-1 to TRBJ1-1; 7 bases line up with TRBD1. Trimming cost V 7 bases and J 3 bases; bases outside gene matches: 5. The V gene's germline CDR1 is MNHNS and CDR2 SASEGT. The CDR3 spans 13 residues. The CDR3 nucleotides are TGTGCCAGCACCGGGACAGTAGACACTGAAGCTTTCTTT. Its translation is CASTGTVDTEAFF.

This clone was counted only a few times. The CDR3 region is CASSYYPGRGNTIYF. The CDR3, as DNA: TGTGCCAGCAGTTACTACCCGGGCAGAGGAAACACCATATATTTT. V gene TRBV6-4 combines with J gene TRBJ1-3; D gene ambiguous. Germline V gene sequence: CDR1 MRHNA, CDR2 SNTAGT. CDR3 length: 15 amino acids. V lost 5 bases to trimming and J lost 4 bases, with 15 bases between them.

The genes are TRBV6-5 and TRBJ1-4; D call uncertain. Germline loops: CDR1 MNHEY, CDR2 SVGAGI. V was pared by 2 bases and J by 8 bases, with 9 bases between. This CDR3 has 13 amino acids. CDR3 bases: TGTGCCAGCAGTTACAGGCCCAGCGAAAAACTGTTTTTT. It translates to CASSYRPSEKLFF.

The chain couples TRBV4-2 to TRBJ2-5; D not certain. V was shortened by 1 base and J by 0 bases, with 9 bases between the two germline ends. The CDR3 sequence is 15 residues long. Germline V gene data show CDR1 as LGHNA and CDR2 as YNFKEQ. CDR3 nucleotides: TGTGCCAGCAGCCAAGTGGAAGAGTACCAAGAGACCCAGTACTTC. This encodes CASSQVEEYQETQYF.